These 28 T cell receptor beta chains originate from one sample sequenced in a study of cytomegalovirus exposure and HLA in healthy donors. PCR was performed using 60 Vbeta and 13 Jbeta primers. Using immunoSEQ multiplex PCR, the repertoire was profiled, and TCRdb retains in-frame clones only, with some absent. Counted here are some 150,000 clones, 60% to 80% occurring once; the ten biggest clones make up 1.5% to 2%. Sequenced material: PBMCs. Every receptor here comes from a woman aged 25 to 39 in good health and CMV-seronegative.

J is TRBJ1-5 and V is TRBV19; TRBD1 agrees at 11 bases. The J segment lost 7 bases and the V segment lost 2 bases, leaving 7 bases of the junction unmatched. The germline V gene has CDR1 LNHDA and CDR2 SQIVND (reference sequence). The CDR3 contains 16 residues. CDR3 protein: CASSIFPGTGGQPQHF. CDR3 DNA sequence: TGTGCCAGTAGTATATTCCCCGGGACAGGGGGACAGCCCCAGCATTTT.

The chain is built from TRBV7-9 and TRBJ2-3; a weak D match, TRBD2 (5 bases). The CDR3 totals 15 residues. V was trimmed by 8 bases and J by 0 bases, leaving 15 bases between them. The germline V gene encodes CDR1 SEHNR and CDR2 FQNEAQ (reference sequence). CDR3 sequence (DNA): TGTGCCAGCTGCCTCAGCGGAGTAAGCACAGATACGCAGTATTTT. This translates into CASCLSGVSTDTQYF.

This clone was observed a few times. The V call is TRBV2, the J call TRBJ2-7, with 12 bases that match TRBD2. V lost 7 bases and J lost 1; bases outside the gene matches: 2. Germline V gene lookup returns CDR1 SNHLY and CDR2 FYNNEI. This CDR3 region has 14 residues. The CDR3 DNA follows: TGTGCCAGCAAGACTAGCGGGGGTTCCTACGAGCAGTACTTC. It yields the protein CASKTSGGSYEQYF.

The gene calls are TRBV6-5 and TRBJ2-5; a possible D gene is TRBD2 (6 bases). CDR1 and CDR2 (germline): MNHEY, SVGAGI. V lost 2 bases and J lost 4, with 11 bases in between. The CDR3 length is 14 residues. CDR3 bases: TGTGCCAGCAGTTACGTCTCCGGGGGAGAGACCCAGTACTTC. Translation gives CASSYVSGGETQYF.

The chain is built from TRBV18 and TRBJ2-1, with 10 nucleotides matching TRBD2. Germline CDR1 is KGHSH and CDR2 is LQKENI. The CDR3 runs to 16 residues. V lost 1 base and J lost 6; bases outside the gene matches: 6. The CDR3 region has the DNA TGTGCCAGCTCACCACAAACTAGCGGGACGGGCAATGAGCAGTTCTTC. Translating gives CASSPQTSGTGNEQFF.

V usage is TRBV4-2 and J usage is TRBJ2-3, with a weak D call TRBD2 (6 bases). This CDR3 spans 15 amino acids. With 3 bases removed from V and 5 bases from J, the gap between germline ends came to 15 bases. Germline CDR1 and CDR2: LGHNA and YNFKEQ. CDR3 protein: CASSQTGFGGDTQYF. DNA of the CDR3: TGTGCCAGCAGCCAGACGGGCTTCGGGGGAGATACGCAGTATTTT.

The chain couples TRBV10-2 to TRBJ2-7; 8 bases are shared with TRBD2. This CDR3 region has 14 residues. CDR1 is WSHSY, CDR2 SAAADI, per germline. The V segment lost 3 bases and the J segment 1 base; nucleotides outside the gene matches: 2. CDR3 nucleotides: TGCGCCAGCAGTGAAAGCGGGAGTTCCTACGAGCAGTACTTC. Translated: CASSESGSSYEQYF.

This clone was seen more than once but under ten times. This chain joins TRBV2 and TRBJ1-2; D not resolved. The CDR3 sequence is 14 residues long. Germline loops: CDR1 SNHLY, CDR2 FYNNEI. V was pared by 7 bases and J by 4 bases, with 16 bases between. The CDR3 spells CASNPLEASYGYTF. CDR3 nucleotides: TGTGCCAGCAATCCCCTAGAAGCCAGCTATGGCTACACCTTC.

The CDR3, as DNA: TGCGCCAGCAGCTTGGATCCAGGGGCGAACTACGAGCAGTACGTC. Its protein product is CASSLDPGANYEQYV. The rearrangement joins TRBV5-1 to TRBJ2-7; D is possibly TRBD1 (6 bases). The CDR3 spans 15 residues. The V end was cut by 0 bases, the J end by 3 bases, with 13 bases between. Germline lookup yields CDR1 SGHRS and CDR2 YFSETQ.

Only a few counts were recorded for this clone. This specimen includes other DNA sequences encoding the same CDR3. V and J are TRBV19 and TRBJ1-5, with D hard to call. This CDR3 is 14 amino acids long. V lost 1 base, J lost 6 bases, and 10 bases lay in between. CDR1 is LNHDA and CDR2 is SQIVND in the germline V gene (reference sequence). CDR3 DNA sequence: TGTGCCAGTAGTATAGGACAAGGAGGTCAGCCCCAGCATTTT. This sequence encodes CASSIGQGGQPQHF.

The V call is TRBV27, the J call TRBJ1-5; 11 bases fit TRBD1. V trimming: 5 bases; J trimming: 7 bases; junction bases outside the gene matches: 4. CDR1 and CDR2 (germline): MNHEY, SMNVEV (reference sequence). This CDR3 comprises 14 residues. DNA of the CDR3: TGTGCCAGCAGTGGACAGGGGGCAGGGCAGCCCCAGCATTTT. Its translation is CASSGQGAGQPQHF.

There are a few counts of this clone. The rearrangement links TRBV10-3 to TRBJ1-2, with 7 bases lining up with TRBD1. The V gene's germline CDR1 is ENHRY and CDR2 SYGVKD. The CDR3 has 13 residues. V gave up 6 bases and J gave up 8 bases; unmatched junction bases: 9. The CDR3 is CAISDRQGPGYTF. CDR3 coding DNA: TGTGCCATCAGCGACAGACAGGGCCCGGGCTACACCTTC.

This clone was observed once. The chain has TRBV2 and TRBJ1-5; D uncertain. The CDR3 sequence is 14 residues long. Trimming took off 4 bases at V and 2 bases at J, with 9 bases between the two ends. Germline-derived CDR1 and CDR2 are SNHLY and FYNNEI. The CDR3 nucleotides read TGTGCCAGCAGTGTTGAGGGCGGCAATCAGCCCCAGCATTTT. This sequence encodes CASSVEGGNQPQHF.

On this clone itself: This sample also contains other DNA sequences that code for the same CDR3. The genes are TRBV12-5 and TRBJ2-1; TRBD2 matches 9 bases. The CDR3 spans 15 residues. CDR1 LGHNT and CDR2 FRNRAP come from the germline V gene. J was trimmed by 10 bases and V by 5 bases; bases with no gene match: 12. The CDR3 loop is CASGTGGTSIHEQFF. CDR3 nucleotide sequence: TGTGCTAGTGGTACTGGTGGGACTAGCATTCACGAGCAGTTCTTC.

V and J are TRBV11-3 and TRBJ2-5, with TRBD2 matching 10 bases. J gave up 2 bases and V 4 bases, and 10 bases lay outside the gene matches. The CDR3 contains 17 residues. Germline assignment: CDR1 SGHNT and CDR2 YENEEA. CDR3 region: CASSSRAGGLVQETQYF. CDR3 sequence (DNA): TGTGCCAGCAGCTCAAGAGCGGGAGGGCTGGTACAAGAGACCCAGTACTTC. The variable domain in full, completed from reference TRBV11-3 and TRBJ2-5, reads EAGVVQSPRYKIIEKKQPVAFWCNPISGHNTLYWYLQNLGQGPELLIRYENEEAVDDSQLPKDRFSAERLKGVDSTLKIQPAELGDSAVYLCASSSRAGGLVQETQYFGPGTRLLVL.

The rearrangement joins TRBV12-2 to TRBJ2-3; whether TRBD2, the table's D call, matches the DNA was not checked. TRBV12-2 is tagged as a pseudogene. The CDR3 length is 17 residues. This CDR3 reads CASRPTTRLAEGDTQYF. The CDR3 DNA reads TGTGCAAGTCGCCCCACCACCCGGCTAGCGGAGGGGGATACGCAGTATTTT.

This clone showed up just once. Other DNA sequences in the sample encode the same CDR3. The chain couples TRBV28 to TRBJ1-5; D gene ambiguous. The length of the CDR3 is 14 residues. The V end lost 2 bases, the J end lost 5 bases, and 10 bases lay between the germline ends. CDR1 and CDR2 (germline): MDHEN, SYDVKM. The CDR3 coding sequence is TGTGCCAGCAGTTTAGCCGGGAGGGATCAGCCCCAGCATTTT. As protein: CASSLAGRDQPQHF.

The chain carries TRBV6-5 and TRBJ1-1; possible D gene TRBD1, 5 bases. The CDR3 has 15 amino acids. The V gene's germline CDR1 is MNHEY and CDR2 SVGAGI. V lost 0 bases to trimming and J lost 2 bases, with 10 bases between them. CDR3 DNA: TGTGCCAGCAGTTACTCGCGCCAGGGCAACACTGAAGCTTTCTTT. Its protein product is CASSYSRQGNTEAFF.

The chain employs TRBV5-1 and TRBJ1-2; TRBD1 matches 8 bases. J lost 5 bases, V lost 4 bases, and 10 bases had no gene match. The CDR3 sequence is 15 residues long. Germline lookup yields CDR1 SGHRS and CDR2 YFSETQ. This chain's CDR3 is CASSTSTGAQYGYTF. Here the CDR3 DNA reads TGCGCCAGCAGCACCTCGACAGGGGCGCAATATGGCTACACCTTC.

The V gene is TRBV29-1, the J gene TRBJ2-1, with D possibly TRBD2 on 6 matching bases. The germline V gene has CDR1 SQVTM and CDR2 ANQGSEA. V lost 4 bases, J lost 6 bases, and 16 bases lay in between. The length of the CDR3 is 14 residues. The CDR3 nucleotides are TGCAGCGTTGCCAGAGGAAACGGGGGCAATGAGCAGTTCTTC. As protein: CSVARGNGGNEQFF.

The chain uses TRBV6-5 and TRBJ2-4, with 8 bases identical to TRBD2. Unmatched junction bases numbered 9, after V lost 2 bases and J lost 15 bases. The germline V gene encodes CDR1 MNHEY and CDR2 SVGAGI. The CDR3 sequence is 13 residues long. This CDR3 is CASSYGAGGLSYF. The CDR3 nucleotides are TGTGCCAGCAGTTACGGGGCGGGAGGCTTATCGTACTTC.

The genes are TRBV14 and TRBJ2-3, with D hard to call. Per germline, CDR1 SGHDN and CDR2 FVKESK. There are 13 residues in the CDR3. With 1 base removed from V and 5 bases from J, the gap between germline ends came to 7 bases. The CDR3 is CASSQGARDTQYF. DNA of the CDR3: TGTGCCAGCAGCCAAGGGGCCCGAGATACGCAGTATTTT. The whole variable domain, filled in from reference TRBV14 and TRBJ2-3, reads EAGVTQFPSHSVIEKGQTVTLRCDPISGHDNLYWYRRVMGKEIKFLLHFVKESKQDESGMPNNRFLAERTGGTYSTLKVQPAELEDSGVYFCASSQGARDTQYFGPGTRLTVL.

The chain uses TRBV28 and TRBJ2-5; TRBD1 matches 12 bases. The germline V gene has CDR1 MDHEN and CDR2 SYDVKM. V trimming: 5 bases; J trimming: 5 bases; junction bases outside the gene matches: 6. The CDR3 totals 15 residues. CDR3 bases: TGTGCCAGCAGTGGGCCGGGACAGGGGGCTGAGACCCAGTACTTC. Protein sequence: CASSGPGQGAETQYF.

As DNA, the CDR3 is TGTGCCAGCAGCGTTGGAGGGCGTACGTCCTACAATGAGCAGTTCTTC. Its protein is CASSVGGRTSYNEQFF. The V and J genes are TRBV9 and TRBJ2-1; weak D call: TRBD2 (6 bases). CDR1 and CDR2 (germline): SGDLS, YYNGEE. V shed 2 bases and J shed 1 base, with 13 bases lying between them. This CDR3 region has 16 residues.

The chain recombines TRBV7-8 with TRBJ2-7; 12 bases line up with TRBD2. In germline, CDR1 is SGHVS, CDR2 FQNEAQ. This CDR3 region has 18 residues. Trimming took 1 base from V and 3 from J; bases not matched to a gene: 10. The CDR3, as DNA: TGTGCCAGCAGCTTAGGGCTAGCGGGAGGGCCATGGTACTACGAGCAGTACTTC. This translates into CASSLGLAGGPWYYEQYF. The full variable domain, its missing parts supplied by reference TRBV7-8 and TRBJ2-7, is GAGVSQSPRYKVAKRGQDVALRCDPISGHVSLFWYQQALGQGPEFLTYFQNEAQLDKSGLPSDRFFAERPEGSVSTLKIQRTQQEDSAVYLCASSLGLAGGPWYYEQYFGPGTRLTVT.

The CDR3 protein is CASSLVAGLGGLETQYF. The CDR3 coding sequence is TGTGCCAGCAGCTTAGTAGCGGGACTAGGGGGGCTGGAGACCCAGTACTTC. This chain connects TRBV7-2 to TRBJ2-5, with 8 bases matching TRBD2. The V gene end was trimmed by 1 base and the J gene end by 5 bases; junction bases not matched to a gene: 12. Germline V gives CDR1 SGHTA, CDR2 FQGNSA. The CDR3 runs 17 residues.

V gene TRBV7-8 combines with J gene TRBJ1-1; D uncertain. The germline V gene has CDR1 SGHVS and CDR2 FQNEAQ. Trimming pared 4 bases from V and 2 bases from J, leaving 14 bases between. The CDR3 has 15 residues. CDR3 nucleotide sequence: TGTGCCAGCAGCTGGTCCGGGAGCACTAACACTGAAGCTTTCTTT. Amino acids: CASSWSGSTNTEAFF.

The chain recombines TRBV19 with TRBJ2-4, with D maybe TRBD2 (6 bases). Trimming pared 0 bases from V and 0 bases from J, leaving 18 bases between. This CDR3 is 19 amino acids long. The germline V gene has CDR1 LNHDA and CDR2 SQIVND (reference sequence). The CDR3 is CASSIEAPLGLVAKNIQYF. CDR3 bases: TGTGCCAGTAGTATAGAGGCCCCTTTGGGACTCGTAGCCAAAAACATTCAGTACTTC.